Listed below are T cell receptor beta chains from one sample, sequenced in a study of tumor-infiltrating lymphocytes in primary liver carcinoma. TCRdb re-derived calls from the multiplex PCR reads in MiXCR, one entry per CDR3 protein. The sample yields 35,000 to 45,000 distinct CDR3 sequences, roughly 80% seen once. The sequencing sample was made of tumor-adjacent normal liver tissue. The receptors shown here come from a woman aged 25 to 45 with primary liver carcinoma and hepatitis B virus infection. Both conserved end residues are part of each CDR3. D genes are given only for firm matches. Some rows have no size entry. The others give once, few or many, or a class for an expanded clone.

clone_size d_call j_call v_call cdr3_nt cdr3_aa
once - TRBJ2-7 TRBV7-9 TGTGCCAGCAGCCTTCTCTTCTACGTGCAATACTTC CASSLLFYVQYF
- - TRBJ2-1 TRBV6-2/TRBV6-3 TGTCCCAACAGTTACCCATTTGGGGGAGCCAAGAATGAGCAGTTCTTC CPNSYPFGGAKNEQFF
- TRBD2 TRBJ2-7 TRBV18 TGTGCCAGCTCGGAGGTAGCGGGAGGGTACGAGCAGTACTTC CASSEVAGGYEQYF
- TRBD1 TRBJ2-5 TRBV4-3 TGTGCCAGCAGCCAAGAGAGGACAGGGACCCAGTGCTTC CASSQERTGTQCF
- TRBD2 TRBJ2-1 TRBV4-1 TGCGCCAGCAGCCAATTAAACCCCCCGACTAGCGGGAGGGCCCTTGAACAGTTCTTC CASSQLNPPTSGRALEQFF
- - TRBJ1-1 TRBV11-2 TGTGCCAGCAGTCCCGGGACTAGAGCTTTCTTT CASSPGTRAFF
many - TRBJ2-7 TRBV5-1 TGCGCCAGCAGCTTCCAGGGGCCCCCCTACGAGCAGTACTTC CASSFQGPPYEQYF
- TRBD1 TRBJ1-2 TRBV12-3/TRBV12-4 TGTGCCAGCAGTGCCTCCTCCGGGACAGGGGGAGTCTATGGCTACACCTTC CASSASSGTGGVYGYTF
- TRBD2 TRBJ2-1 TRBV11-2 TGTGCCAGCAGTCTAGGAGGAGCGGGAGATCGTTATGAGCAGTTATTC CASSLGGAGDRYEQLF
- - TRBJ2-2 TRBV6-5 TGTGCCAGCAGTTACTCCCCGGCCGGGAATCTGTTTTTT CASSYSPAGNLFF
- TRBD2 TRBJ2-7 TRBV29-1 TGCAGCGTTGTCTATCGGCGGGAGTGTAGGCCAGTATACGAGCAGTACTTC CSVVYRRECRPVYEQYF
once - TRBJ2-7 TRBV6-1 TGTGCCAGCAGCGAATCAGGGGGGGCGGGCTACGAGCAGTACTTC CASSESGGAGYEQYF
many TRBD2 TRBJ2-3 TRBV7-9 TGTGCCAGCAGCCTAGCGGACACAGATACGCAGTATTTT CASSLADTDTQYF
- TRBD2 TRBJ2-7 TRBV11-2 TGTGCTAGCAACTTAGAGGCGGGAGGGCCCTACGAGCAGTACTTC CASNLEAGGPYEQYF
- TRBD1 TRBJ2-5 TRBV6-2/TRBV6-3 TGTGCCAGCAGCATCCTCGCCGGGACAGGAGGGGATACCCAGTACTTC CASSILAGTGGDTQYF
- - TRBJ2-1 TRBV6-1 TGTGCCAGCAGTGAGGGAGAACTCGAAGTGGATGAGCAGTTCTTC CASSEGELEVDEQFF
- - TRBJ2-2 TRBV5-4 TGTGCCATCAGCACCTCTGGAAGCGCTATCACCGGGGAGCTGTTTTTT CAISTSGSAITGELFF
- TRBD2 TRBJ2-5 TRBV6-6 TGTGCCAGTAGTTCCGACCCCTCGCGGGGGAGAGAGATCCAGTACTTC CASSSDPSRGREIQYF
- - TRBJ1-5 TRBV6-2/TRBV6-3 TGTGCCGGCAGTTACCGGGACAATCAGTTCCAGCATTTT CAGSYRDNQFQHF
- TRBD2 TRBJ2-7 TRBV11-2 TGTGCCATCAGCCTAGATCGTGGGGGGGTTAAGCACTTC CAISLDRGGVKHF
many TRBD2 TRBJ2-1 TRBV30 TGTGCCTGGAGGAGCGGGAGCGCCTACAATGAGCAGTTCTTC CAWRSGSAYNEQFF
- - TRBJ2-1 TRBV12-3/TRBV12-4 TGTGCCAACAAACTTGGGGACGGCATCTCATGCAATGAGCAGTTCTTC CANKLGDGISCNEQFF
- - TRBJ2-2 TRBV12-3/TRBV12-4 TGTGCCAGCCGGGGGTGGGTCACGAACACAAGGGAGCTGTTTTTT CASRGWVTNTRELFF
- TRBD2 TRBJ2-2 TRBV4-2 TGTGCCAGCAGCTCTCTAACTAGCGGTGCCGAGGAGCTGCTTTTT CASSSLTSGAEELLF
- TRBD1 TRBJ1-2 TRBV29-1 TGCAGTGTTTACAAAGGGGGCGGTGGCTACACCTTC CSVYKGGGGYTF
medium-sized - TRBJ2-1 TRBV6-2/TRBV6-3 TGTGCCAGCAAGGAATACGGCCATGAGCAGTTCTTC CASKEYGHEQFF
- TRBD1 TRBJ2-2 TRBV7-3 TGTGCCAGCACTACTATGACAGGGCCCACCGGGGAGCTGGTTTTT CASTTMTGPTGELVF
once - TRBJ2-7 TRBV29-1 TGCAGCATTGGTACCTCCTCAGAGGGGCGCGAGCAGTACTTC CSIGTSSEGREQYF
- TRBD2 TRBJ2-7 TRBV7-9 TGTGTAAGCAGCTCGGGAGGCCTCTCCTACGAGCTGTACTTC CVSSSGGLSYELYF
- - TRBJ2-7 TRBV4-2 TGTGCCAGCAGCCAAGCCGCCGGGTTGGAGGTGTACGAGCAGTACTTC CASSQAAGLEVYEQYF
- - TRBJ2-1 TRBV4-3 TGCGCCAACAACCACACAGAGTTGGTCAATGAGCTGTTCTTC CANNHTELVNELFF
many TRBD1 TRBJ2-7 TRBV10-3 TGTGCCAGCCGGGACAGTAAGTACGAGCAGTACTTC CASRDSKYEQYF
- TRBD2 TRBJ2-1 TRBV6-2/TRBV6-3 TGTGCCAGCAGTTACGGAAGTGAGGGTCTAGCGGGAGGGCCTAACAATGAGCAGTTCTTC CASSYGSEGLAGGPNNEQFF
- TRBD2 TRBJ2-2 TRBV5-4 TGTGCCAACAGCTCCATGGCGGGAGGGCCCGGGAAGTTGTTTTTT CANSSMAGGPGKLFF
- - TRBJ1-5 TRBV6-2/TRBV6-3 TGTGCCAGCAGCTACCCGATGGGGACACGGGTGAATCAGCCCCAGCATTTT CASSYPMGTRVNQPQHF
- - TRBJ1-4 TRBV7-9 TGTGCCAACAGCTTACCCACAGCAACTAATGAAAAACTGTTTTTT CANSLPTATNEKLFF
- - TRBJ1-1 TRBV13 TGTGTCAGCAGCTTAGGAGGCTTTGGTATTGGGGGCACTGAAGCCTTCTTT CVSSLGGFGIGGTEAFF
- - TRBJ2-7 TRBV5-6 TGTGCCAGCAGCTTGAGGAGTAACGAGCGGTACTTC CASSLRSNERYF
- TRBD1 TRBJ1-2 TRBV29-1 TGCAGCGCAGGGACAGGGGCTAACTATGGCCACATCTTC CSAGTGANYGHIF
many - TRBJ2-1 TRBV12-3/TRBV12-4 TGTGCCAGCAGTTTAGCGGCTGGGGTCAATGAGCAGTTCTTC CASSLAAGVNEQFF
- - TRBJ1-1 TRBV5-4 TGTGTCAACAGCACCAGGGGACCCACTGAAGCTTTCTTT CVNSTRGPTEAFF
once TRBD2 TRBJ2-3 TRBV12-3/TRBV12-4 TGTGCCAGCAGTTTGGTAGCGGGAGGGACGGATACGCAGTATTTT CASSLVAGGTDTQYF
many TRBD2 TRBJ2-7 TRBV12-3/TRBV12-4 TGTGCCAGCAGTGTCTCCGGGGGGGGGGCCTACGAGCAGTACTTC CASSVSGGGAYEQYF
many TRBD2 TRBJ2-7 TRBV7-9 TGTGCCAGCAGCTCCGGGACTAGGCTAGGGGAGCAGTACTTC CASSSGTRLGEQYF
- - TRBJ1-5 TRBV7-8 TGTGCCAGCAACCTTACGGGCCAGGTCAGTCAGCCCCAGCATTTT CASNLTGQVSQPQHF
many TRBD1 TRBJ2-1 TRBV13 TGTGCCAGCAGCTTAGGGGGACAGGGTTACAATGAGCAGTTCTTC CASSLGGQGYNEQFF
- - TRBJ2-1 TRBV5-4 TGTGCCAGCAGCTTGGCCGACACTAGAATCAATGAGCAGTTCTTC CASSLADTRINEQFF
- - TRBJ1-5 TRBV28 TGTACCAGCAGCCCCCTGGGGATTATCAATCAGCCCCAGCATTTT CTSSPLGIINQPQHF
- TRBD1 TRBJ2-7 TRBV4-2 TGTGCCAGTGGGGGACAGGGAGCAGGGTACTACGAGCATTACTTC CASGGQGAGYYEHYF
- - TRBJ2-3 TRBV11-2 TGTGCCAGGAACCCGAGGGAGACGTCGAGCACGGATACGCAGTATTTT CARNPRETSSTDTQYF
once - TRBJ1-5 TRBV6-2/TRBV6-3 TGTGCCAGCAGCTCCCCAACGGCCGGGAGCAATCAGCGCCAGCACTTT CASSSPTAGSNQRQHF
many TRBD1 TRBJ2-7 TRBV28 TGTGCCAGCAGAACTTTGACAGGGAAAATCTACGAGCAGTACTTC CASRTLTGKIYEQYF
- - TRBJ1-6 TRBV7-9 TGTGCCAGCTGCCGATCAGGGGCTGGGCATAATTCACCCCTCCACTTT CASCRSGAGHNSPLHF
- - TRBJ2-7 TRBV7-9 TGTGCCAGCAGCTTAGCCTACAAGCAGTACTTC CASSLAYKQYF
- - TRBJ1-2 TRBV29-1 TGCAGCGCTGGACACTGGGTTGAGAGCTACACCTTC CSAGHWVESYTF
- - TRBJ2-3 TRBV11-2 TGTGCCATCAGCCATCGAGGGAGCGGATGCCTCACAGATACGCAGTATTTT CAISHRGSGCLTDTQYF
many TRBD1 TRBJ2-3 TRBV6-2/TRBV6-3 TGTGCCAGCAGTTACCCCCAATCCTGGGACAGGTCTAGCACAGATACGCAGTATTTT CASSYPQSWDRSSTDTQYF
many - TRBJ1-3 TRBV4-3 TGCGCCAGCAGCCAAGGGGGAGTTGGCTCTGGAAACACCATATATTTT CASSQGGVGSGNTIYF
- - TRBJ1-1 TRBV29-1 TGTAGCCTTACACGCGGGGGCAGTGAAGCTTTCTTT CSLTRGGSEAFF
- - TRBJ2-2 TRBV28 TGTGCCAGCAGTTTTCCCTCGAGGGTAACTGCACCCGGGGAGCTGTTTTTT CASSFPSRVTAPGELFF